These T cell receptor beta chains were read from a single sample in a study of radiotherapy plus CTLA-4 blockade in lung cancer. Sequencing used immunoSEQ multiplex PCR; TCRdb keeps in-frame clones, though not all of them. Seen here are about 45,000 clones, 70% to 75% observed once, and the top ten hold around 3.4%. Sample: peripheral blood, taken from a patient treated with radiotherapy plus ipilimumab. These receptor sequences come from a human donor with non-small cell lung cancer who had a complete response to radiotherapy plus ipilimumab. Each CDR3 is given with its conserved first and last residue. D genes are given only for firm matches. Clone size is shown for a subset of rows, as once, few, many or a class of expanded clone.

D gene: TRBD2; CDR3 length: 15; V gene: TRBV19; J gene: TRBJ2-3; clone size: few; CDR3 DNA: TGTGCCAGTACAAGGTCGGGGGGGCGAGTAGATACGCAGTATTTT; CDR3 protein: CASTRSGGRVDTQYF
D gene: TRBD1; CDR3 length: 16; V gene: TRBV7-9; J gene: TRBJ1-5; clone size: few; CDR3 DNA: TGTGCCAGCAGCAGGTGGACAGGGGCTGGCAATCAGCCCCAGCATTTT; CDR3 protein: CASSRWTGAGNQPQHF
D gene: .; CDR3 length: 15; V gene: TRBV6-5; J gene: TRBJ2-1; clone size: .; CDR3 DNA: TGTGCCAGCAGTTACTCATACAGAGGGGGCAATGAGCAGTTCTTC; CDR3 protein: CASSYSYRGGNEQFF
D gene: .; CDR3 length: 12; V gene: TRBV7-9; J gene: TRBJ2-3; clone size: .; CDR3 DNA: TGTGCCAGCAGCGCGAGTTCAGATACGCAGTATTTT; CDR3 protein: CASSASSDTQYF
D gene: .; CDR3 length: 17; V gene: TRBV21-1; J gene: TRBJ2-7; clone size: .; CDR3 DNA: TGTGCCAAACCGGGACTAGCGGGGGGCGGTCCACTCTGCGAGCAGTACTTC; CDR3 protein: CAKPGLAGGGPLCEQYF
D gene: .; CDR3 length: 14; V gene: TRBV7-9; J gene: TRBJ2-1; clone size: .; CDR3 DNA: TGTGCCAGCGAGAGGGCCGAGGTTCTCAGGGAGCAGTTCTTC; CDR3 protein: CASERAEVLREQFF
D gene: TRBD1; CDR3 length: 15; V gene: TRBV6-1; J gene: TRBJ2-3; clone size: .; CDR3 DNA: TGTGCCAGCAGTGGGGGACAGGGACCCACAGATACGCAGTATTTT; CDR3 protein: CASSGGQGPTDTQYF
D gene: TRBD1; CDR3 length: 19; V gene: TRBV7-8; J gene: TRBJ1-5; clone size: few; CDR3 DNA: TGTGCCAGCAGCTCACCGTTGGGCAGGGGGATCGGGCGGGATCAGCCCCAGCATTTT; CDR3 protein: CASSSPLGRGIGRDQPQHF
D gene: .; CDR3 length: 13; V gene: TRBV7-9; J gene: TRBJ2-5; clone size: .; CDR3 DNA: TGTGCCAGCAGCTTTAGCGGCCAAGAGACCCAGTACTTC; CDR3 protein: CASSFSGQETQYF
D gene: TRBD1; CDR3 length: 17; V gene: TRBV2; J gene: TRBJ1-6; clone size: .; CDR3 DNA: TGTGCCAGCAGACCTAGGGACAGAAGCTCCTATAATTCACCCCTCCACTTT; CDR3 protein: CASRPRDRSSYNSPLHF
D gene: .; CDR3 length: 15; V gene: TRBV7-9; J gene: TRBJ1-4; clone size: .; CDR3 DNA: TGTGCCAGCAGCTTGAGCGGGGTAACTAATGAAAAACTGTTTTTT; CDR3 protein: CASSLSGVTNEKLFF
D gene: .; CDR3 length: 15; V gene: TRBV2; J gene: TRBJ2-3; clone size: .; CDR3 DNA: TGTGCCAGCAGTGAGTCGGTCTCCCGCACAGATACGCAGTATTTT; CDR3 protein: CASSESVSRTDTQYF
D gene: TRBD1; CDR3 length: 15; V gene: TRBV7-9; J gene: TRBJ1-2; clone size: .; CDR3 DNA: TGTGCCAGCAGCTTGGGATCCGACAGGGGGTATGGCTACACCTTC; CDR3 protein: CASSLGSDRGYGYTF
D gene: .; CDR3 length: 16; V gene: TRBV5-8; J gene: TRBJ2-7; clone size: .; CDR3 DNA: TGTGCCAGCAACATGAGGGGCGGGATGCGGTCCTACGAGCAGTACTTC; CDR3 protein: CASNMRGGMRSYEQYF
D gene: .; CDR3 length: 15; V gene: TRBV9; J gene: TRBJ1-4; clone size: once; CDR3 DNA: TGTGCCAGCAGCTCCACGACAGCAACTAATGAAAAACTGTTTTTT; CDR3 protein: CASSSTTATNEKLFF
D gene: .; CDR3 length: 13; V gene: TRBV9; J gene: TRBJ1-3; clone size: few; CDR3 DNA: TGTGCCAGCAGCGTAGGAACCGCGGGCACCATATATTTT; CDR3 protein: CASSVGTAGTIYF
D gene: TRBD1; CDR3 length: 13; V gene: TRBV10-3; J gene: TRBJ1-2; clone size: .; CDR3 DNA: TGTGCCATCAGTGGACAGGGCCGCGGTGGCTACACCTTC; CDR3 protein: CAISGQGRGGYTF
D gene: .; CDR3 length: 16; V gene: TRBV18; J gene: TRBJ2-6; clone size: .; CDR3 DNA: TGTGCCAGCTCCTTCACCCGGAGCTCTGGGGCCAACGTCCTGACTTTC; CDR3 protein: CASSFTRSSGANVLTF
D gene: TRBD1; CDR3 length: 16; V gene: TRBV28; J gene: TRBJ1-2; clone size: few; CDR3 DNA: TGTGCCAGCAGTTTGGACAGGGACCGCCCTCTCTATGGCTACACCTTC; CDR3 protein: CASSLDRDRPLYGYTF
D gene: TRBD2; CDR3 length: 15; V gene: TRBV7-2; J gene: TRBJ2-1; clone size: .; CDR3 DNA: TGTGCCAGCGGTCCTAGCGGGCGCTCCTACAATGAGCAGTTCTTC; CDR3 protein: CASGPSGRSYNEQFF
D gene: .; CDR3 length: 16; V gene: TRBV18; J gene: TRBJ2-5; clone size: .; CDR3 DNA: TGTGCCAGCTCACCAAAACGGACTCTGTACCAAGAGACCCAGTACTTC; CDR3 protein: CASSPKRTLYQETQYF
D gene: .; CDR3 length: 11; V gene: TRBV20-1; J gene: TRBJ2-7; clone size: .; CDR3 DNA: TGCAGTGCTCTGGGGGGCTACGAGCAGTACTTC; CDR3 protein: CSALGGYEQYF
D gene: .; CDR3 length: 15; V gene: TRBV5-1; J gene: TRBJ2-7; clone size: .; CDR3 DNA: TGCGCCAGCAGCTTGGGTGACAGGTACACCTACGAGCAGTACTTC; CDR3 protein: CASSLGDRYTYEQYF
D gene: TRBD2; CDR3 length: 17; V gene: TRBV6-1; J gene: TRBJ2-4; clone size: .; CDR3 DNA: TGTGCCAGCAGTGAAATCCAGGGCGGGCTAGCGGGAAACATTCAGTACTTC; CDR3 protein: CASSEIQGGLAGNIQYF
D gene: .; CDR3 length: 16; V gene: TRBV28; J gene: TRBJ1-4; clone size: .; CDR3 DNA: TGTGCCAGCAGTCAATATTCGGGGGGGACTAATGAAAAACTGTTTTTT; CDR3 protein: CASSQYSGGTNEKLFF
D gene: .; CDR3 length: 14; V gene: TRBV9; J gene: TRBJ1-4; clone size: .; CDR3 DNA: TGTGCCAGCAGCGTAGGTGGAGATAATGAAAAACTGTTTTTT; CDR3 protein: CASSVGGDNEKLFF
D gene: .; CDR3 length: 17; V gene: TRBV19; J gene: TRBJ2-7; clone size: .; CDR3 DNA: TGTGCCAGTAGTAGCCAAACCTCGGACAGACTTTCCTACGAGCAGTACTTC; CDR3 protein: CASSSQTSDRLSYEQYF
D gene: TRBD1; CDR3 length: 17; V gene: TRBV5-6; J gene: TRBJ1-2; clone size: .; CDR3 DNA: TGTGCCAGCAGATTATTCGGGACAGGGGTGGCTAACTATGGCTACACCTTC; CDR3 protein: CASRLFGTGVANYGYTF
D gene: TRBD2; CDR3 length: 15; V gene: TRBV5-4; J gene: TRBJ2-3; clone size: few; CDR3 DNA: TGTGCCAGCAGCTTGAAGGGGAGGGGCACAGATACGCAGTATTTT; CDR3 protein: CASSLKGRGTDTQYF
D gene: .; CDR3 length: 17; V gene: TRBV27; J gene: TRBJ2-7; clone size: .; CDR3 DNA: TGTGCCAGCAGTCCTATAGGTTCGGGACACCGGTCCTACGAGCAGTACTTC; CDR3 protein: CASSPIGSGHRSYEQYF
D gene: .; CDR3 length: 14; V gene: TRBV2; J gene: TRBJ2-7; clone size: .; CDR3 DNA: TGTGCCACCGCGGGTCTAGTTTCCCTCCACGAGCAGTACTTC; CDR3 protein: CATAGLVSLHEQYF
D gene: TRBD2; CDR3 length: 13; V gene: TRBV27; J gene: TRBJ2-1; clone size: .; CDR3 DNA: TGTGCCAGCGGACTAGCGGGAGATTATATGCAGTTCTTC; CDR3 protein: CASGLAGDYMQFF
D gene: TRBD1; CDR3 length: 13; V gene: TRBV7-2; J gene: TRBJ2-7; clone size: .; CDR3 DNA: TGTGCCAGCAGCCTGGGACAGGGGGCCGAGCAGTACTTC; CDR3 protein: CASSLGQGAEQYF
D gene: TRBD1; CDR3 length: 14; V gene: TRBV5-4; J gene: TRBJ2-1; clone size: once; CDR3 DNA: TGTGCCAGCAGCTTGATGGCAGGGGGCGGTGAGCAGTTCTTC; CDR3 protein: CASSLMAGGGEQFF
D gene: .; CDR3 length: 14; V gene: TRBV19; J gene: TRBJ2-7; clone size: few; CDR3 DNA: TGTGCCAGTAAACCGGGACTTTACTCCTACGAGCAGTACTTC; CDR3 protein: CASKPGLYSYEQYF
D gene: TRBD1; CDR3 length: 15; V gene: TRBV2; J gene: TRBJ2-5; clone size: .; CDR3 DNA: TGTGCCAGCAGTGAATCCACAGGGGGTCCAGAGACCCAGTACTTC; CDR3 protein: CASSESTGGPETQYF
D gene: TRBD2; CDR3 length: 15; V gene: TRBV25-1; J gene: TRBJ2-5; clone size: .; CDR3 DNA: TGTGCCAGCAGTGACCCCGGGAGGGAGCGGGAGACCCAGTACTTC; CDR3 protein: CASSDPGRERETQYF
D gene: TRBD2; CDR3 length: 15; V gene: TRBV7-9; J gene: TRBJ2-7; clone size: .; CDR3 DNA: TGTGCCAGCAGCCCCCCGGGGGGGGGATCGGGGGAGCAGTACTTC; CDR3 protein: CASSPPGGGSGEQYF
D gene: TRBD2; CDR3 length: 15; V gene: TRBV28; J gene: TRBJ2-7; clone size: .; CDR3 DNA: TGTGCCAGCAGTTCCGCCTCCGGGGGGGCCTACGAGCAGTACTTC; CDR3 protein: CASSSASGGAYEQYF
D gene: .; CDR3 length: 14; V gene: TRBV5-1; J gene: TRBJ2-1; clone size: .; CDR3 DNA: TGCGCCAGCCGAATCCAGGGCAGTCTCAATGAGCAGTTCTTC; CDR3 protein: CASRIQGSLNEQFF
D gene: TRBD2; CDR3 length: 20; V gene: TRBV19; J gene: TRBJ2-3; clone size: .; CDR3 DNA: TGTGCCAGTAGTATAGAAGGGACTAGCGGGAGGGCCGGGAGGCTCTATACGCAGTATTTT; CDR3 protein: CASSIEGTSGRAGRLYTQYF
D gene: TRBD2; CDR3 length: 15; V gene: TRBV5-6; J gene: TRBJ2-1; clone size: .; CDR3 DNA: TGTGCCAGCAGCTGGGAGGGTTTTCCCTACAATGAGCAGTTCTTC; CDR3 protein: CASSWEGFPYNEQFF
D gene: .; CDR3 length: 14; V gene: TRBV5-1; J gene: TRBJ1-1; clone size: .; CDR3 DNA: TGCGCCAGCAGCCCCGGCGGTAGGAACACTGAAGCTTTCTTT; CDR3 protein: CASSPGGRNTEAFF
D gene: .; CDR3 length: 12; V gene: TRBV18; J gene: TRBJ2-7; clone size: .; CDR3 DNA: TGTGCCAGCTCCCGAACAGGGAGCGAGCAGTACTTC; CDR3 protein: CASSRTGSEQYF
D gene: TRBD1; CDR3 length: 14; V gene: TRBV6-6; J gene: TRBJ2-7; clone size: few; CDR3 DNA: TGTGCCAGCAGCCGCCGGGACAGTGGCTACGAGCAGTACTTC; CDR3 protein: CASSRRDSGYEQYF
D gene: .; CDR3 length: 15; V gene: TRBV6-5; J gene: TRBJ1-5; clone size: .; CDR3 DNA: TGTGCCAGCAGATCTACAGGGTTCGGCAATCAGCCCCAGCATTTT; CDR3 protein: CASRSTGFGNQPQHF
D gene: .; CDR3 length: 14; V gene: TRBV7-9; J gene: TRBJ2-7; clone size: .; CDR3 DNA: TGTGCCAGCAGTCTACGGGAGAGGGTATACGAGCAGTACTTC; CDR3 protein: CASSLRERVYEQYF
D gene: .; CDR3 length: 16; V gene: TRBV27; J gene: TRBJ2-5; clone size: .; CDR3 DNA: TGTGCCAGCAGTTTATCCCGTCGTTCGGGGGTGGGGGAGCAGTACTTC; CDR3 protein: CASSLSRRSGVGEQYF
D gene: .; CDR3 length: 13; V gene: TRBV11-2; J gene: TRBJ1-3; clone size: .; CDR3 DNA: TGTGCCAGCAGCCCTCTACGTGGAAACACCATATATTTT; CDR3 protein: CASSPLRGNTIYF
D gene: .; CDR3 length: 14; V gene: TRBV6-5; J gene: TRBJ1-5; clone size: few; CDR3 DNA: TGTGCCAGCAGTGATTCGGGGTGGAATCAGCCCCAGCATTTT; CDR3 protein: CASSDSGWNQPQHF
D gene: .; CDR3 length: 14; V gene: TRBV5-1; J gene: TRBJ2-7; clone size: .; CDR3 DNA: TGCGCCAGCAGCTTGGGGCAGGGGAGCTACGAGCAGTACTTC; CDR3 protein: CASSLGQGSYEQYF